This TCR beta chain stems from a study of response to subunit inactivated influenza vaccine. TCRdb re-called the RT-PCR reads through MiXCR, storing one row per CDR3 protein. The data contain about 780,000 distinct CDR3 sequences, about 18% of them singletons. As for this clonotype: Its specificity is not known.

Study-wide results and limits: The study's authors posited that every seasonal influenza vaccination enlists few new T cells.

This specimen consisted of PBMCs from blood, obtained more than 4 days after vaccination. The sequence derives from a man in his fifties or sixties who received an inactivated influenza vaccine.

In DNA, the CDR3 is TGCGCCAGCAGCCAAGTTGGGACTAGCGGTGAGCAGTTCTTC. Translated, it gives CASSQVGTSGEQFF. The V call is TRBV4-3, the J call TRBJ2-1; TRBD2 aligns across 11 bases. V dropped 1 base and J dropped 9; count of bases not matched to a gene: 2. Per germline, CDR1 LGHNA and CDR2 YSLEER. The CDR3 sequence is 14 residues long.